This TCR beta chain stems from a study of blood T cell repertoires in COVID-19. Membership in each cohort depended on participant-reported clinical history. Recovered participants had two consecutive negative NP/OP PCR tests, healthcare professional clearance, or symptom resolution. Measured with immunoSEQ multiplex PCR; TCRdb has only the in-frame clones, and not every one. The sample carries around 290,000 clones, more than 75% recorded once. This clone was seen more than once but under ten times. Per the germline V gene, CDR1 is SGHRS and CDR2 is YFSETQ. The CDR3 covers 14 residues. Trimming stripped 0 bases from V and 3 bases from J, with 6 bases between.

This rearrangement joins TRBV5-1 to TRBJ1-4; D remains ambiguous. The source of this sequence is a woman between 18 and 30 years old who had recovered from COVID-19. The sample was PBMCs or T cells enriched from blood (not recorded which). The CDR3 region is CASSLAPANEKLFF. In DNA, the CDR3 is TGCGCCAGCAGCTTGGCACCGGCTAATGAAAAACTGTTTTTT. The entire variable domain, with the rest obtained from reference TRBV5-1 and TRBJ1-4, is as follows: KAGVTQTPRYLIKTRGQQVTLSCSPISGHRSVSWYQQTPGQGLQFLFEYFSETQRNKGNFPGRFSGRQFSNSRSEMNVSTLELGDSALYLCASSLAPANEKLFFGSGTQLSVL.